This T cell receptor (beta chain) was captured in a study of blood T cell repertoires in COVID-19. Turning to the study itself: The United States, Italy and Spain were the sources of the acute and convalescent COVID-19 samples.

This CDR3 is 12 amino acids long. Looked up from germline, CDR1 is SQVTM and CDR2 is ANQGSEA. Trimming pared 3 bases from V and 5 bases from J, leaving 10 bases between. TCRdb keeps only in-frame clones here, not all; method: immunoSEQ multiplex PCR. The sample includes about 200,000 clones, about nine tenths of them seen just once. The sequenced sample was peripheral blood. This rearrangement joins TRBV29-1 to TRBJ2-5, with D possibly matching TRBD2 (5 bases). This sequence originates from a man in his sixties who had recovered from COVID-19. CDR3 in amino acids: CSVDRGMETQYF. CDR3 nucleotides: TGCAGCGTTGATCGGGGTATGGAGACCCAGTACTTC. The full variable domain, its missing parts supplied by reference TRBV29-1 and TRBJ2-5, is SAVISQKPSRDICQRGTSLTIQCQVDSQVTMMFWYRQQPGQSLTLIATANQGSEATYESGFVIDKFPISRPNLTFSTLTVSNMSPEDSSIYLCSVDRGMETQYFGPGTRLLVL.